This T cell receptor beta chain stems from a study of lymphopenia after photon versus proton radiotherapy (dated by TCRdb to between 2017 and 2020). Regarding the study in general: The study compared the immunological effects of photon versus proton radiation therapy in patients with gastrointestinal tumors who developed high-grade lymphopenia. The cohort included some 20 patients with gastrointestinal tumors who developed lymphopenia after receiving either photon or proton therapy. The study was designed to characterize how the impact on the immune system differs between the two radiation modalities.

The library was obtained by the immunoSEQ multiplex PCR assay. Deep sequencing of rearranged TCR beta loci, alongside multiparametric flow cytometry, was used to profile T cell repertoires. In TCRdb, the immuneACCESS table is reduced to in-frame sequences with V and J assigned. These tables do not hold every clone; where another copy was compared, an unresolved V gene accounts for under half, and the others remain unexplained. The table for this sample lists over 35,000 clones; about four fifths of them were counted only once. The top ten clonotypes cover roughly 25% of the sample. Paper-wide results and their limitations: During treatment, patients who received photon therapy lost naive T cells and TCR diversity and gained effector/memory populations, whereas patients who received proton therapy remained relatively stable. Across the cohort, among patients who died, a greater drop in TCR diversity after the nadir was inversely correlated with overall survival time. The survival association was assessed only in patients who died, and better survival with proton therapy was presented by the authors as a possibility rather than a demonstrated result. After the lymphocyte count nadir, oligoclonal expansion, especially of CD8+ Temra cells, was observed in photon-treated repertoires, and the drop in diversity was driven by this expansion.

Only a few counts were recorded for this clone. What this receptor recognizes is not known. The input lacks base qualities; no much larger clone sits a single base away. At the junction V is shortened by 5 bases and J by 6 bases, with 8 bases in between. Including the terminal cysteine and phenylalanine, the CDR3 comprises 13 residues. CDR3 DNA only is kept here, 39 bases in frame from base 1. The germline V gene specifies MNHEY as CDR1 and SVGAGI as CDR2. The V gene is TRBV6-5 and the J gene is TRBJ1-6; D gene: possibly TRBD1, on 5 matching bases. This sample comprised peripheral blood, obtained from a patient treated with proton-based radiotherapy. This clonotype originated in a woman between 65 and 79 years old with pancreatic cancer. The nucleotide sequence reads TGTGCCAGCAGTGAAAGGGGTAATTCACCCCTCCACTTT. Its amino acids are CASSERGNSPLHF.